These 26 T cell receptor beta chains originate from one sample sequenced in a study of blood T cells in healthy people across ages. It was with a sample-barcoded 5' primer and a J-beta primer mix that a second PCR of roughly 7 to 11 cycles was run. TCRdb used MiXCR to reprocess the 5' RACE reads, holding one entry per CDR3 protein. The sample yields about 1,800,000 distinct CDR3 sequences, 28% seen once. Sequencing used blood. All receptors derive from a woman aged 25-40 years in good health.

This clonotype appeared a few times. The CDR3 bases are TGCAGTGCTGCCCCCAGGACTAGCGGGGAGTCCGGGGATAAGTATTTT. Translating gives CSAAPRTSGESGDKYF. This rearrangement joins TRBV20-1 to TRBJ2-3; 12 nucleotides line up with TRBD2. The CDR3 consists of 16 residues. The germline V gene encodes CDR1 DFQATT and CDR2 SNEGSKA (reference sequence). Trimming removed 5 bases from V and 13 bases from J; junction bases left unmatched: 19.

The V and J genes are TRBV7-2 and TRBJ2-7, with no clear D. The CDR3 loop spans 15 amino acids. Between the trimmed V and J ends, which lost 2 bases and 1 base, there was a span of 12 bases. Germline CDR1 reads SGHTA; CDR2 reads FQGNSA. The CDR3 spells CASSLRGSQSYEQYF. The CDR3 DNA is TGTGCCAGCAGCTTAAGAGGCTCGCAGTCCTACGAGCAGTACTTC.

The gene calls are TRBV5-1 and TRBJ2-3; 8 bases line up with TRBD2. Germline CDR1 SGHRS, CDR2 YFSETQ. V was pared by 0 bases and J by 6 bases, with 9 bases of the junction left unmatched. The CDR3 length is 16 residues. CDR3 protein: CASSLGLTGGPDTQYF. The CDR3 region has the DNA TGCGCCAGCAGCTTGGGTCTTACGGGGGGGCCCGATACGCAGTATTTT.

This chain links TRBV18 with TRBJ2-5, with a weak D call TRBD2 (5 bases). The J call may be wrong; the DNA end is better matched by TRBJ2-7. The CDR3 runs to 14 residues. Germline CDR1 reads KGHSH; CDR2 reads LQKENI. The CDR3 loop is CASSAGQQGYEQYF. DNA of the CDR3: TGTGCCAGCTCAGCGGGTCAACAAGGCTACGAGCAGTACTTC.

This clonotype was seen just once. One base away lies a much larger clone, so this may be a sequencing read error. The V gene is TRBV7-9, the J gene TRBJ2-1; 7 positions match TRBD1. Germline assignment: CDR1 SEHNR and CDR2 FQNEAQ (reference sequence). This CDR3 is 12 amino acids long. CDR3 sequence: CAGSLGQNKQFF. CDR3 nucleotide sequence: TGTGCCGGCAGCCTGGGACAGAACAAGCAGTTCTTC.

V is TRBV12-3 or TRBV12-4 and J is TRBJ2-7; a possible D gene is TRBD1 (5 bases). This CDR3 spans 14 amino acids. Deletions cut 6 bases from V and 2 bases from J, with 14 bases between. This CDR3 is CASSPDSATYEQYF. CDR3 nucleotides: TGTGCCAGCAGCCCCGACAGTGCGACCTACGAGCAGTACTTC.

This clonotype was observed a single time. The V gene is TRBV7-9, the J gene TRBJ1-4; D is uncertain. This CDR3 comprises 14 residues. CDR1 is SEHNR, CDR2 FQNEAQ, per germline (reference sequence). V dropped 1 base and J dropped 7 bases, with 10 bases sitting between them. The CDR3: CASSLVLNGEKLFF. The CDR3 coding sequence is TGTGCCAGCAGCTTAGTTCTTAACGGTGAAAAACTGTTTTTT.

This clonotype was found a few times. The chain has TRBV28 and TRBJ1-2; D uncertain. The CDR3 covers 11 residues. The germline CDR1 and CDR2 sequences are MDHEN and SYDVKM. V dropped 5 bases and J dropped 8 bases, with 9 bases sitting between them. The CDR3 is CASSNLRGYTF. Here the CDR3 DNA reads TGTGCCAGCAGTAACCTACGGGGCTACACCTTC.

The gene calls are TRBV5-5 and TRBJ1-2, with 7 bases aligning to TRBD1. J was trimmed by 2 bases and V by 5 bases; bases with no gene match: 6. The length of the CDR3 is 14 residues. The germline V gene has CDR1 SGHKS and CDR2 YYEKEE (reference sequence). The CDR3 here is CASRQSTGNYGYTF. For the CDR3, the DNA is TGTGCCAGCAGGCAATCGACAGGGAACTATGGCTACACCTTC.

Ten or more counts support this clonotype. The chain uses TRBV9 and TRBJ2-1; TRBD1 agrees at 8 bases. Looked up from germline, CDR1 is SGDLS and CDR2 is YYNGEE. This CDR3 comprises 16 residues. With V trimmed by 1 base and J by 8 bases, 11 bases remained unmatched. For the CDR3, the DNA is TGTGCCAGCAGCGTATACGGACAGGGTGGTCCGGATGAGCAGTTCTTC. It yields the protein CASSVYGQGGPDEQFF.

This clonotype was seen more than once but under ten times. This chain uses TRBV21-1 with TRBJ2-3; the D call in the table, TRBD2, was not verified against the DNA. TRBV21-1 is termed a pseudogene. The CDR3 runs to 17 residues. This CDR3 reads CASSKIQPSGSTDTQYF. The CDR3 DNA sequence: TGTGCCAGCAGCAAAATTCAACCTAGCGGGAGCACAGATACGCAGTATTTT.

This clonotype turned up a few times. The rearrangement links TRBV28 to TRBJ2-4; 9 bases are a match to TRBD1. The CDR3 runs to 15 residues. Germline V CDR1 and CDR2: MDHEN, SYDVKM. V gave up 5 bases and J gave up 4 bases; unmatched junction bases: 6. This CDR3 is CASSAAGTGKNIQYF. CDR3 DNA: TGTGCCAGCAGTGCCGCTGGGACAGGGAAAAACATTCAGTACTTC.

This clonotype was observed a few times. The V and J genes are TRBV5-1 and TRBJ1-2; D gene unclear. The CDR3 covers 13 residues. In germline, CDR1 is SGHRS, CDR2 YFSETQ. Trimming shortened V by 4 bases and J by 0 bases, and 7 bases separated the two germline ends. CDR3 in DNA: TGCGCCAGCAGCCGGGAAACTAACTATGGCTACACCTTC. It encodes CASSRETNYGYTF.

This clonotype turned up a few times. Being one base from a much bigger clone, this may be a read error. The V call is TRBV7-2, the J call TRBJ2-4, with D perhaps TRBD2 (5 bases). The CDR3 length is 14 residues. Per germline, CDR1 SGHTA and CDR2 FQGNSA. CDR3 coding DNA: TGTGCCTGCAGCTTGAGCGGTGCTAAAAACATTCAGTACTTC. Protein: CACSLSGAKNIQYF.

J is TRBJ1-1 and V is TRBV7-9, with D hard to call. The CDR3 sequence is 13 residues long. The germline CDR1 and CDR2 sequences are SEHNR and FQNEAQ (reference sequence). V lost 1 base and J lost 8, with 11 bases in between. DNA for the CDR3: TGTGCCAGCAGCTTAGGGCTCGGACGGGAAGCTTTCTTT. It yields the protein CASSLGLGREAFF.

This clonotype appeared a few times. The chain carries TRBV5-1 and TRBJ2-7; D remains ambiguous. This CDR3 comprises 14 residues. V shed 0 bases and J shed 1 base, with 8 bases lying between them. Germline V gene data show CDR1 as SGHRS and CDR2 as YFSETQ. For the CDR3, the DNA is TGCGCCAGCAGCTTGGTCCCAGAGTCCTACGAGCAGTACTTC. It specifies CASSLVPESYEQYF.

The CDR3 region is CASRSNAGEQFF. In DNA, the CDR3 is TGTGCCAGCAGGTCGAATGCGGGGGAGCAGTTCTTC. V gene TRBV7-3 combines with J gene TRBJ2-1; D is possibly TRBD2 (6 bases). CDR1 and CDR2 (germline): SGHTA, FQGTGA. The CDR3 spans 12 residues. Trimming took 6 bases from V and 10 from J, leaving 13 bases between them.

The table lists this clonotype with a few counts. The CDR3 region has the DNA TGTGCCAGCAGCTTAGCGGCCCTAGCGGTCTCCTACGAGCAGTACTTC. It codes for CASSLAALAVSYEQYF. The chain employs TRBV7-2 and TRBJ2-7; 7 nucleotides line up with TRBD2. Losses at the gene ends were 0 bases for V and 0 bases for J; bases not matched to a gene: 5. Germline lookup yields CDR1 SGHTA and CDR2 FQGNSA. The CDR3 is 16 amino acids.

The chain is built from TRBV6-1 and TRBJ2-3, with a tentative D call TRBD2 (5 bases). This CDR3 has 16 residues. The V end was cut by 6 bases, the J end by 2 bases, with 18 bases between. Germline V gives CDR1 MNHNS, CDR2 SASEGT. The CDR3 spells CASSSLLDPSTDTQYF. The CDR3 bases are TGTGCCAGCAGCTCACTACTAGACCCGTCCACAGATACGCAGTATTTT.

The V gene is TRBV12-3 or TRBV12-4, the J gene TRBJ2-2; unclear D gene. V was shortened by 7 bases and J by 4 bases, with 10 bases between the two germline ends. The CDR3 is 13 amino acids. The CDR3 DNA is TGTGCCAGCACTAAAGATCGCACCGGGGAGCTGTTTTTT. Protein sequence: CASTKDRTGELFF.

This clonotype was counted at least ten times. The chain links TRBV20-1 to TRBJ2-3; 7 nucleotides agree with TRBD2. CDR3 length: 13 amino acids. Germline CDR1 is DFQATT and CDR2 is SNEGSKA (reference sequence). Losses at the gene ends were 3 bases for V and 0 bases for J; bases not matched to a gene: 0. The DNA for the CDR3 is TGCAGTGCTAGCGGGGGGAGCACAGATACGCAGTATTTT. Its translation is CSASGGSTDTQYF.

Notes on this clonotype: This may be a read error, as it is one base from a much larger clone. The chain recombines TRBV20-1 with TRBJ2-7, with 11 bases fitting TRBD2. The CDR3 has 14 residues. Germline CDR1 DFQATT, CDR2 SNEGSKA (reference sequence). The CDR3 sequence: CSATRLAGPYELYF. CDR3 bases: TGCAGTGCTACCAGACTAGCGGGACCCTACGAGCTGTACTTC.

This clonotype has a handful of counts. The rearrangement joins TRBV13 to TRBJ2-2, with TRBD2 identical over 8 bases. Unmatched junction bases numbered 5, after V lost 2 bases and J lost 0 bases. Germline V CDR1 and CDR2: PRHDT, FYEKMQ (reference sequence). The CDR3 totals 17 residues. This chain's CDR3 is CASSLRLSGTNTGELFF. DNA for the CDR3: TGTGCCAGCAGCTTACGACTTAGCGGGACGAACACCGGGGAGCTGTTTTTT.

Here the CDR3 reads CASRTPRGEQFF. The CDR3 DNA sequence: TGCGCCAGCAGGACCCCACGGGGTGAGCAGTTCTTC. The chain joins TRBV5-1 to TRBJ2-1, with D perhaps TRBD2 (5 bases). The germline V gene encodes CDR1 SGHRS and CDR2 YFSETQ. This CDR3 is 12 amino acids long. V gave up 5 bases and J gave up 9 bases, with 12 bases separating them.

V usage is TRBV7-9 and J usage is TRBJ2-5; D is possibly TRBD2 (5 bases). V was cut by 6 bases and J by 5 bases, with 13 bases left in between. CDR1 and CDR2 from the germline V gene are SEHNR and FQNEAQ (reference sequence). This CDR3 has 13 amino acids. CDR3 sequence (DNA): TGTGCCAGCAGAACTCTAGCCGGGGAGACCCAGTACTTC. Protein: CASRTLAGETQYF.

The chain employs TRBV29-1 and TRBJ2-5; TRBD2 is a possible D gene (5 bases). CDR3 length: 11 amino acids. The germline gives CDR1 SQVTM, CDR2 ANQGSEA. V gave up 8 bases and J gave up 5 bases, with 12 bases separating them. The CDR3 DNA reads TGCAGCTTACGACCGGGGGAGACCCAGTACTTC. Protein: CSLRPGETQYF.